The TCR beta chain under discussion was sequenced for a study of T cell clonality in common variable immunodeficiency. Findings and caveats of the study: In common variable immunodeficiency, TCR beta chains reportedly carried fewer deletions and N-nucleotide insertions.

This clone appeared many times. Antigen: not known. The read halts 3 residues ahead of the CDR3 end, with the missing end drawn from the germline J gene. Germline V gene lookup returns CDR1 GTSNPN and CDR2 SVGIG (reference sequence). CDR3 length: 13 residues. Trimming took 4 bases from V and 0 from J, leaving 10 bases between them. Blood samples were heparinized, about 5 to 9 ml per donor. Libraries were prepared by immunoSEQ multiplex PCR; TCRdb keeps only in-frame clonotypes and omits some of them. The sample is made up of over 30,000 clones, none counted only once. The chain is built from TRBV30 and TRBJ2-7, with a tentative D call TRBD2 (5 bases). The origin of this receptor is a human donor with common variable immunodeficiency. The sequencing sample was made of peripheral blood mononuclear cells. The CDR3 protein is CAWTSGSSYEQYF. The sequenced CDR3 bases are TGTGCCTGGACCTCGGGGAGCTCCTACGAG.